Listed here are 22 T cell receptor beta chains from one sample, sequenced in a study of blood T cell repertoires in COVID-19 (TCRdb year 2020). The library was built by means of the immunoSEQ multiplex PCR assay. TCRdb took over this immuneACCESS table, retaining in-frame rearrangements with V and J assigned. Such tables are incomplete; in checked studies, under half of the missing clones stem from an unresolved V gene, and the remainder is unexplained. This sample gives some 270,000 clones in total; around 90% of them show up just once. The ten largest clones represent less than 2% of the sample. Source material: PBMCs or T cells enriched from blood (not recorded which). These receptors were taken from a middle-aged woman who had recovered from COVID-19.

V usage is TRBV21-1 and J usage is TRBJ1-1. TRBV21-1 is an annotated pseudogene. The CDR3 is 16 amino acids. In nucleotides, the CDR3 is TGTGCCAGCAGCAAACGGGAGGGGGCGCAAAATCCTGAAGCTTTCTTT. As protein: CASSKREGAQNPEAFF.

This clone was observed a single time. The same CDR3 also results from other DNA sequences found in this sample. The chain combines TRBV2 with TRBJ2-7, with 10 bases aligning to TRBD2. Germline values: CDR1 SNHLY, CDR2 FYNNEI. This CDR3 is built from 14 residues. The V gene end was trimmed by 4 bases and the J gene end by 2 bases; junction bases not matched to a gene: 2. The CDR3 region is CASSGTSGTYEQYF. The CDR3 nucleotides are TGTGCCAGCAGTGGGACTAGCGGTACCTACGAGCAGTACTTC. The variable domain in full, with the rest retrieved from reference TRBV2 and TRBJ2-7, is EPEVTQTPSHQVTQMGQEVILRCVPISNHLYFYWYRQILGQKVEFLVSFYNNEISEKSEIFDDQFSVERPDGSNFTLKIRSTKLEDSAMYFCASSGTSGTYEQYFGPGTRLTVT.

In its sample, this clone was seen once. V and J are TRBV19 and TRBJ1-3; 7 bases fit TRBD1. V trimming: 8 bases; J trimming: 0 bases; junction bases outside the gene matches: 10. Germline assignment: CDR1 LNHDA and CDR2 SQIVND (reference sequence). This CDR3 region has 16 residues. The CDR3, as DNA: TGTGCCAGTTCGGGACAGATCTTAAGCTCTGGAAACACCATATATTTT. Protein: CASSGQILSSGNTIYF.

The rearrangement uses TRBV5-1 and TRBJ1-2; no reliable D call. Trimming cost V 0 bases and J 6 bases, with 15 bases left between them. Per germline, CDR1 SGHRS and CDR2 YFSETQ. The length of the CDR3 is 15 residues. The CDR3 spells CASSLAWAGGDGYTF. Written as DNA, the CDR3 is TGCGCCAGCAGCTTGGCCTGGGCCGGCGGGGATGGCTACACCTTC.

The CDR3: CASRSTGGADGYTF. CDR3 nucleotide sequence: TGCGCCAGCAGGTCGACAGGGGGCGCGGATGGCTACACCTTC. V and J are TRBV5-1 and TRBJ1-2; 10 nucleotides align to TRBD1. This CDR3 is 14 amino acids long. V was clipped by 5 bases and J by 6 bases; unmatched bases: 7. CDR1 is SGHRS, CDR2 YFSETQ, per germline.

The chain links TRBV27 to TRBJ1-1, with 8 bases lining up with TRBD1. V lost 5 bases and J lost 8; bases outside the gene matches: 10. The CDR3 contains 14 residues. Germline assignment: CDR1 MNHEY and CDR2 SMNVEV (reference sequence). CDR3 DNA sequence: TGTGCCAGCAGTAATGGACAGGGAGGCACCGAAGCTTTCTTT. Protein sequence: CASSNGQGGTEAFF.

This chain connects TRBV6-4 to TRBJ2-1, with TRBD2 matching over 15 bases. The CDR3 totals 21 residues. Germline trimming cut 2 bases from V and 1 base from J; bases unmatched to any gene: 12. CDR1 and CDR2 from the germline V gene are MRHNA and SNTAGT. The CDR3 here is CASSDRRVGTSGRFSYNEQFF. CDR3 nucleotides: TGTGCCAGCAGTGACCGCCGTGTCGGGACTAGCGGGAGGTTTTCCTACAATGAGCAGTTCTTC.

The CDR3: CASSPGGAAVGYTF. The CDR3 nucleotides read TGTGCCAGCAGCCCCGGGGGGGCGGCGGTCGGCTACACCTTC. This chain joins TRBV7-3 and TRBJ1-2, with TRBD1 as a possible D gene (6 bases). Deletions cut 5 bases from V and 8 bases from J, with 18 bases between. CDR3 size: 14 residues. Germline V gives CDR1 SGHTA, CDR2 FQGTGA. The complete variable domain, with remaining parts taken from reference TRBV7-3 and TRBJ1-2, reads GAGVSQTPSNKVTEKGKYVELRCDPISGHTALYWYRQSLGQGPEFLIYFQGTGAADDSGLPNDRFFAVRPEGSVSTLKIQRTERGDSAVYLCASSPGGAAVGYTFGSGTRLTVV.

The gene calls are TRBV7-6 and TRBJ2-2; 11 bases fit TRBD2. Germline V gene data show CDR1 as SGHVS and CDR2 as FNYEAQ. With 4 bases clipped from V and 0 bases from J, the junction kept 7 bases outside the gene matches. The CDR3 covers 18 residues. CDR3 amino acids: CASSWPGTSGPNTGELFF. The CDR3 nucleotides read TGTGCCAGCAGCTGGCCCGGGACTAGCGGCCCGAACACCGGGGAGCTGTTTTTT.

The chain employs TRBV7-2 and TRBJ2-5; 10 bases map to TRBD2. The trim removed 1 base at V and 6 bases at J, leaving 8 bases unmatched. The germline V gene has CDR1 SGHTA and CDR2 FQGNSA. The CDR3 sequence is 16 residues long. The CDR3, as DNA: TGTGCCAGCAGCTTAGACTCTAGCGGGAGTTCAAAGACCCAGTACTTC. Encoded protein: CASSLDSSGSSKTQYF.

The CDR3 region is CASSTGSVATNEKLFF. The CDR3 nucleotides are TGTGCCAGCAGCACAGGGTCCGTTGCAACTAATGAAAAACTGTTTTTT. The V call is TRBV9, the J call TRBJ1-4; D perhaps matches TRBD1 (6 bases). The V and J ends lost 4 bases and 0 bases respectively, with 13 bases between them. CDR1 and CDR2 from the germline V gene are SGDLS and YYNGEE. The CDR3 loop spans 16 amino acids.

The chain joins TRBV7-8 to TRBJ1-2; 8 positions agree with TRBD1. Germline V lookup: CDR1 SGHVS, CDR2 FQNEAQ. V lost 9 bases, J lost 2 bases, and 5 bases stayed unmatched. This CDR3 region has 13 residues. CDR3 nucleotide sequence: TGTGCCAGTTCCCGGACAGGGAACTATGGCTACACCTTC. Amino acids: CASSRTGNYGYTF.

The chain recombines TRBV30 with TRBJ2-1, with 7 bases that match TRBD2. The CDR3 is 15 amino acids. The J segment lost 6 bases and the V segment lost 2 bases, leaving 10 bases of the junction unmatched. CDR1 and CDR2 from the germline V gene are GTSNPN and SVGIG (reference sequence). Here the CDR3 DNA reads TGTGCCTGGAGTTTGTGGGAGGGTTTTAGCAATGAGCAGTTCTTC. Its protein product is CAWSLWEGFSNEQFF. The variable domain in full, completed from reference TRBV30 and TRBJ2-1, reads SQTIHQWPATLVQPVGSPLSLECTVEGTSNPNLYWYRQAAGRGLQLLFYSVGIGQISSEVPQNLSASRPQDRQFILSSKKLLLSDSGFYLCAWSLWEGFSNEQFFGPGTRLTVL.

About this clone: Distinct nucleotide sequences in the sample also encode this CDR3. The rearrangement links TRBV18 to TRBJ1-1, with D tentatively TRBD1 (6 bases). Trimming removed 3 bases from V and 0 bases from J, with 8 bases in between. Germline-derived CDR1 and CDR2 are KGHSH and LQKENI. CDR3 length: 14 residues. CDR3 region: CASSPDRLNTEAFF. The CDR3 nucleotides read TGTGCCAGCTCACCCGACAGGTTGAACACTGAAGCTTTCTTT.

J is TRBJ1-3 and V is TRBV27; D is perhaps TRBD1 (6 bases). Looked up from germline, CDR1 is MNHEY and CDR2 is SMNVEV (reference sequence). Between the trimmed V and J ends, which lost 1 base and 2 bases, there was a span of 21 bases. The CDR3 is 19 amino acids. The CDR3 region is CASSLFTPITGKAGNTIYF. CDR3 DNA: TGTGCCAGCAGTTTATTCACTCCGATTACAGGGAAGGCTGGAAACACCATATATTTT.

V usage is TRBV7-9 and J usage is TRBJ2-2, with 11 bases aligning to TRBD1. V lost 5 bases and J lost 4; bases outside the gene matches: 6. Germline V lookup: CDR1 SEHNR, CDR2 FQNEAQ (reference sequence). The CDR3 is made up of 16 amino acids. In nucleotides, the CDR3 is TGTGCCAGCAGCCTCAGGACAGGGGGCGCCACCGGGGAGCTGTTTTTT. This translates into CASSLRTGGATGELFF. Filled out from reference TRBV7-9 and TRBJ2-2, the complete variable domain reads DTGVSQNPRHKITKRGQNVTFRCDPISEHNRLYWYRQTLGQGPEFLTYFQNEAQLEKSRLLSDRFSAERPKGSFSTLEIQRTEQGDSAMYLCASSLRTGGATGELFFGEGSRLTVL.

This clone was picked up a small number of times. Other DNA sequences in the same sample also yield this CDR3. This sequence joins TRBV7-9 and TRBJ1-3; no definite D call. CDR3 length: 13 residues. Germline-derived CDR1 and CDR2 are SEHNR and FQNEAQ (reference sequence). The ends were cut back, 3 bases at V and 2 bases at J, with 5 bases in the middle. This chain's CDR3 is CASSFSTGNTIYF. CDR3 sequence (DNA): TGTGCCAGCAGCTTCAGTACTGGAAACACCATATATTTT.

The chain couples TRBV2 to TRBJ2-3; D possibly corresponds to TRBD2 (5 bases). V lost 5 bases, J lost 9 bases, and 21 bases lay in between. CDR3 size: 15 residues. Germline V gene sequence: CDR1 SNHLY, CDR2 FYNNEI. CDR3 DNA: TGTGCCAGCAGTCCACGCCCGAGTGAGGAGCGGACGCAGTATTTT. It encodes CASSPRPSEERTQYF.

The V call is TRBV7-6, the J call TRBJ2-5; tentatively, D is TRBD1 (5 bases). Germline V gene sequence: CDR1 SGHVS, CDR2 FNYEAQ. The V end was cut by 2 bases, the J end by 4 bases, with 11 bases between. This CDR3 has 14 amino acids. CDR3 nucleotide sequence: TGTGCCAGCAGCTTAAGGGGTTCGGGAGAGACCCAGTACTTC. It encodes CASSLRGSGETQYF.

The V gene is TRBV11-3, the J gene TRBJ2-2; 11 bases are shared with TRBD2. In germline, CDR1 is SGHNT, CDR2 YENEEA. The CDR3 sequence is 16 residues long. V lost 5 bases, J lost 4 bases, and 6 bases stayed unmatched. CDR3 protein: CASSERTSGSTGELFF. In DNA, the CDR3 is TGTGCCAGCAGCGAACGGACTAGCGGGTCCACCGGGGAGCTGTTTTTT.

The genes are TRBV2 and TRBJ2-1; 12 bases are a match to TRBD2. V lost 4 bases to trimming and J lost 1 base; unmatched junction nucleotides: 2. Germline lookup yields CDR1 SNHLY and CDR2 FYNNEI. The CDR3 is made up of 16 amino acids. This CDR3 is CASSGTSGISYNEQFF. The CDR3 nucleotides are TGTGCCAGCAGTGGGACTAGCGGGATTTCCTACAATGAGCAGTTCTTC.

The CDR3 nucleotides read TGTGCCAGCAGGATTGACAGGGGCAACACTGAAGCTTTCTTT. Its translation is CASRIDRGNTEAFF. The gene calls are TRBV6-5 and TRBJ1-1, with TRBD1 matching 8 bases. The trim removed 6 bases at V and 2 bases at J, leaving 5 bases unmatched. The CDR3 contains 14 residues. The V gene's germline CDR1 is MNHEY and CDR2 SVGAGI.